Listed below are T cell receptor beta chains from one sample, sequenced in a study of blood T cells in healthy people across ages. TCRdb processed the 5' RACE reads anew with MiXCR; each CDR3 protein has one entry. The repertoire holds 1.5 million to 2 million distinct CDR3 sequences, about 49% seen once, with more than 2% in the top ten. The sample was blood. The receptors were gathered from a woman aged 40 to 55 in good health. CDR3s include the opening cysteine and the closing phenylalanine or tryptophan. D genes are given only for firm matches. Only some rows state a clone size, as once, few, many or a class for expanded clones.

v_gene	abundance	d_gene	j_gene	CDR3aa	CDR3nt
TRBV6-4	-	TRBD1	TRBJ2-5	CATMDETGQETQYF	TGTGCCACCATGGATGAGACAGGGCAAGAGACCCAGTACTTC
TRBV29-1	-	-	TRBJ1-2	CSVVGTSGYGYTF	TGCAGCGTCGTAGGGACTTCGGGCTATGGCTACACCTTC
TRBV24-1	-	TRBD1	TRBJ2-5	CATSDPPGQHSETQYF	TGTGCCACCAGTGATCCTCCGGGACAGCATTCGGAGACCCAGTACTTC
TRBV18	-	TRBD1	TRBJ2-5	CASCIDRGQETQYF	TGTGCCAGCTGTATCGACAGGGGACAAGAGACCCAGTACTTC
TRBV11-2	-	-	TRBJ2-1	CASSHGQGTFDSYNEQFF	TGTGCCAGCAGCCATGGACAAGGTACCTTTGACTCCTACAATGAGCAGTTCTTC
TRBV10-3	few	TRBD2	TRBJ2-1	CAISEPRGGLGEQFF	TGTGCCATCAGTGAGCCGCGGGGGGGCCTGGGAGAGCAGTTCTTC
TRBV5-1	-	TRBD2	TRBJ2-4	CTSSFRPGLGDWAKNIQYF	TGCACCAGCAGTTTCAGGCCGGGACTAGGGGATTGGGCCAAAAACATTCAGTACTTC
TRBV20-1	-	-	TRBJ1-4	CSTRVAGTNEKLFF	TGCAGTACTAGAGTCGCGGGGACTAATGAAAAACTGTTTTTT
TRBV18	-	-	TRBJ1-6	CASSPPGQNLTPPLHF	TGTGCCAGCTCACCACCTGGACAGAACCTAACCCCACCCCTCCACTTT
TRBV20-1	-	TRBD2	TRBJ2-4	CSAIRGEASTILGEQYF	TGCAGTGCTATCCGGGGGGAGGCTAGCACGATCCTGGGGGAGCAGTACTTC
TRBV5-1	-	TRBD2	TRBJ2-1	CASSLAGAGGPNSYNEQFF	TGCGCCAGCAGCTTGGCCGGGGCGGGGGGCCCGAACTCCTACAATGAGCAGTTCTTC
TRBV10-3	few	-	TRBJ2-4	CAISWTVDVKNIQYF	TGTGCCATCAGCTGGACAGTGGACGTCAAAAACATTCAGTACTTC
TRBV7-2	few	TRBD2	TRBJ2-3	CASSPTLAALGDTQYF	TGTGCCAGCAGCCCTACCCTAGCGGCCCTGGGAGATACGCAGTATTTT
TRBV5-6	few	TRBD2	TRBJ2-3	CASSSFSGGYTDTQYF	TGTGCCAGCAGTTCGTTCAGCGGGGGCTACACAGATACGCAGTATTTT
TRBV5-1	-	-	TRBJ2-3	CASSSTGTPSDTQYF	TGCGCCAGCAGCTCCACCGGGACTCCCTCAGATACGCAGTATTTT
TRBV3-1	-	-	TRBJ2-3	CASSPRLAALTDTQYF	TGTGCCAGCAGCCCCCGTTTAGCGGCCCTCACAGATACGCAGTATTTT
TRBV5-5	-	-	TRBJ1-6	CASSPPGDSLHF	TGTGCCAGCAGCCCCCCGGGGGACTCCCTCCACTTT
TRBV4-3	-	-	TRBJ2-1	CASSQARGPSYNEQFF	TGCGCCAGCAGCCAAGCGCGGGGGCCGTCCTACAATGAGCAGTTCTTC
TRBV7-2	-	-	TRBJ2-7	CASSPPGRYGGEQYF	TGTGCCAGCAGCCCCCCGGGACGTTACGGAGGGGAGCAGTACTTC
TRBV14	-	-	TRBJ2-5	CASSQPPGRLQETQYF	TGTGCCAGCAGCCAACCCCCGGGACGACTCCAAGAGACCCAGTACTTC